Shown below are 22 T cell receptor beta chains from a single sample sequenced in a study of T cells in Graves' hyperthyroidism and ophthalmopathy (dated 2019 in TCRdb). The library came from multiplex PCR. Sequencer: Illumina HiSeq 2000. Amplification of TCR beta CDR3 regions was carried out from RNA transcripts. The first round of RT-PCR for the TCR CDR3 was performed with the HTBI primer set and the Qiagen OneStep RT-PCR kit. TCRdb reprocessing: public reads trimmed at Q25 with fastp, clones called with MiXCR, in-frame beta chains kept. Every entry covers one CDR3 protein and lists the most common genes and DNA from its rows. The sample table records about 420,000 distinct CDR3 sequences; around 13% of these occur just once. The ten top clones hold about 5% of the sample. Sequenced material: blood. These receptors were collected from a woman aged 18-29 years with Graves' hyperthyroidism.

This clonotype was detected a few times. The junction differs from germline at one of its ends, possibly a read error. The chain uses TRBV28 and TRBJ1-2, with TRBD1 as a possible D gene (5 bases). Germline V lookup: CDR1 MDHEN, CDR2 SYDVKM. This CDR3 is built from 12 residues. In nucleotides, the CDR3 is TGTGCCAGCAGTTTATTGGGGGATGGCTACGCCTTC. Protein product: CASSLLGDGYAF.

This clonotype was seen many times. The J gene is TRBJ1-1, the V gene TRBV11-2; D possibly corresponds to TRBD1 (6 bases). Germline V gene data show CDR1 as SGHAT and CDR2 as FQNNGV. The CDR3 has 14 residues. V was pared by 0 bases and J by 8 bases, with 13 bases between. This CDR3 is CASSLEGTWGEAFF. In nucleotides, the CDR3 is TGTGCCAGCAGCTTAGAGGGGACATGGGGCGAAGCTTTCTTT.

This clonotype has a count of ten or more. The J gene is TRBJ1-1, the V gene TRBV6-1; no definite D call. This CDR3 contains 12 residues. From germline, CDR1 is MNHNS and CDR2 SASEGT. V lost 5 bases to trimming and J lost 3 bases, with 7 bases between them. Written as DNA, the CDR3 is TGTGCCAGCAGTCCTTTGGACACTGAAGCTTTCTTT. Residues: CASSPLDTEAFF.

This clonotype was observed many times. The rearrangement uses TRBV7-3 and TRBJ2-7, with D tentatively TRBD2 (5 bases). Trimming took off 5 bases at V and 3 bases at J, with 14 bases between the two ends. This CDR3 has 14 amino acids. Germline assignment: CDR1 SGHTA and CDR2 FQGTGA. The CDR3 sequence is CASSMDRDHYEQYF. The CDR3 DNA sequence: TGTGCCAGCAGCATGGACCGGGATCACTACGAGCAGTACTTC.

This clonotype has more than one count but fewer than ten. V and J are TRBV28 and TRBJ2-1; 9 nucleotides align to TRBD1. Germline lookup yields CDR1 MDHEN and CDR2 SYDVKM. Trimming removed 5 bases from V and 5 bases from J; junction bases left unmatched: 7. This CDR3 region has 15 residues. The CDR3 region has the DNA TGTGCCAGCAGTCTACAGGGGGCGCAGCACAATGAGCAGTTCTTC. Encoded protein: CASSLQGAQHNEQFF.

This clonotype was counted many times. The V and J genes are TRBV24-1 and TRBJ1-2; 7 bases agree with TRBD1. V lost 4 bases and J lost 6; bases outside the gene matches: 7. The CDR3 sequence is 14 residues long. Germline values: CDR1 KGHDR, CDR2 SFDVKD. CDR3 in DNA: TGTGCCACCAGTGACCCGGGACAGTTCCATGGCTACACCTTC. Its protein is CATSDPGQFHGYTF.

This clonotype has more than one count but fewer than ten. The chain is built from TRBV20-1 and TRBJ1-5; D unclear. The CDR3 runs to 15 residues. The germline gives CDR1 DFQATT, CDR2 SNEGSKA (reference sequence). The V gene lost 2 bases and the J gene lost 0 bases, with 11 bases spanning the gap. The CDR3, as DNA: TGCAGTGCTAGAACGGGCTCGACTAGCAATCAGCCCCAGCATTTT. Translating gives CSARTGSTSNQPQHF.

On this clonotype: The junction does not match germline at one end; this may be a read error. The CDR3 loop is CASSTGLSGANVLIF. CDR3 bases: TGTGCCAGCAGCACCGGGCTTTCTGGGGCCAACGTCCTGATTTTC. The rearrangement links TRBV6-2 or TRBV6-3 to TRBJ2-6; a possible D gene is TRBD1 (5 bases). The CDR3 length is 15 residues. Germline CDR1 is MNHEY and CDR2 is SVGEGT.

This clonotype was observed many times. The rearrangement joins TRBV29-1 to TRBJ2-3, with 9 bases that match TRBD2. V lost 6 bases and J lost 0; bases outside the gene matches: 7. In germline, CDR1 is SQVTM, CDR2 ANQGSEA. This CDR3 spans 15 amino acids. The CDR3 spells CSVSSGRWSTDTQYF. The CDR3 nucleotides read TGCAGCGTCAGCAGCGGGAGGTGGAGCACAGATACGCAGTATTTT.

This clonotype has more than one count but fewer than ten. This chain joins TRBV10-3 and TRBJ2-2; TRBD1 is a possible D gene (6 bases). This CDR3 is built from 15 residues. The ends were cut back, 2 bases at V and 0 bases at J, with 7 bases in the middle. Germline assignment: CDR1 ENHRY and CDR2 SYGVKD. DNA of the CDR3: TGTGCCATCAGTGAGAACAGGGCGAACACCGGGGAGCTGTTTTTT. It translates to CAISENRANTGELFF.

The chain is built from TRBV24-1 and TRBJ2-5, with D possibly TRBD1 on 5 matching bases. The CDR3 has 14 residues. V lost 5 bases to trimming and J lost 7 bases, with 16 bases between them. In germline, CDR1 is KGHDR, CDR2 SFDVKD. The CDR3 sequence: CATSGAGFQGTQYF. The DNA for the CDR3 is TGTGCCACCAGTGGTGCAGGGTTTCAGGGGACCCAGTACTTC.

This clonotype has only a few counts. The V call is TRBV5-1, the J call TRBJ2-1; D remains unclear. Germline CDR1 reads SGHRS; CDR2 reads YFSETQ. V shed 0 bases and J shed 0 bases, with 4 bases lying between them. This CDR3 has 14 amino acids. Written as DNA, the CDR3 is TGCGCCAGCAGCTTGGGCCTCTCCTACAATGAGCAGTTCTTC. As protein: CASSLGLSYNEQFF.

This clonotype appeared many times. The CDR3 DNA sequence: TGTGCCAGCACTCCGAAAGAGACCCAGTACTTC. It codes for CASTPKETQYF. The gene calls are TRBV2 and TRBJ2-5; D unresolved. CDR3 length: 11 amino acids. V lost 7 bases and J lost 3, with 6 bases in between. The germline gives CDR1 SNHLY, CDR2 FYNNEI. The full variable domain, in which reference TRBV2 and TRBJ2-5 provide the parts outside the CDR3, is EPEVTQTPSHQVTQMGQEVILRCVPISNHLYFYWYRQILGQKVEFLVSFYNNEISEKSEIFDDQFSVERPDGSNFTLKIRSTKLEDSAMYFCASTPKETQYFGPGTRLLVL.

A note on this clonotype: At one boundary the junction diverges from the germline segment, which might be a read error. The J gene is TRBJ2-1, the V gene TRBV6-1; possible D gene TRBD1, 6 bases. This CDR3 has 15 residues. Germline assignment: CDR1 MNHNS and CDR2 SASEGT. The CDR3 spells CTSRPQGHSYNEQFF. For the CDR3, the DNA is TGTACCAGCAGACCTCAGGGACACTCCTACAATGAGCAGTTCTTC.

Points on this clonotype: The junction departs from germline at one end; a sequencing error may be responsible. This CDR3 is CASSQGPARSGNTIYF. The CDR3 DNA is TGCGCCAGCAGCCAAGGGCCCGCCCGATCTGGAAACACCATATATTTT. J is TRBJ1-3 and V is TRBV5-5; D call uncertain. The germline gives CDR1 SGHKS, CDR2 YYEKEE (reference sequence). The CDR3 extends over 16 amino acids. The full variable domain, in which reference TRBV5-5 and TRBJ1-3 provide the parts outside the CDR3, is DAGVTQSPTHLIKTRGQQVTLRCSPISGHKSVSWYQQVLGQGPQFIFQYYEKEERGRGNFPDRFSARQFPNYSSELNVNALLLGDSALYLCASSQGPARSGNTIYFGEGSWLTVV.

This clonotype was counted ten times or more. The CDR3 sequence is CASSILGGNEQFF. The DNA for the CDR3 is TGTGCCAGTAGTATACTAGGGGGCAATGAGCAGTTCTTC. The chain links TRBV19 to TRBJ2-1, with D possibly matching TRBD1 (6 bases). The CDR3 is 13 residues long. CDR1 LNHDA and CDR2 SQIVND come from the germline V gene (reference sequence). V lost 2 bases to trimming and J lost 6 bases, with 8 bases between them. The whole variable domain, filled in from reference TRBV19 and TRBJ2-1, reads DGGITQSPKYLFRKEGQNVTLSCEQNLNHDAMYWYRQDPGQGLRLIYYSQIVNDFQKGDIAEGYSVSREKKESFPLTVTSAQKNPTAFYLCASSILGGNEQFFGPGTRLTVL.

The table lists this clonotype with many counts. This rearrangement joins TRBV2 to TRBJ2-1; 8 bases are shared with TRBD2. Germline CDR1 reads SNHLY; CDR2 reads FYNNEI. After removal of 7 bases from V and 4 bases from J, the junction contained 9 bases not matched to a gene. This CDR3 has 15 amino acids. The CDR3 spells CASTYGREGYNEQFF. DNA of the CDR3: TGTGCCAGCACCTACGGCCGGGAGGGTTACAATGAGCAGTTCTTC.

As to this clonotype: A read error may be the cause here, since a much bigger clone is one base away. This rearrangement joins TRBV7-3 to TRBJ2-2; D is undetermined. Germline assignment: CDR1 SGHTA and CDR2 FQGTGA. The CDR3 has 12 amino acids. The CDR3 region is CAGSFLTGELFF. The CDR3, as DNA: TGTGCCGGCAGCTTTCTCACCGGGGAGCTGTTTTTT.

Ten or more counts support this clonotype. V and J are TRBV12-3 or TRBV12-4 and TRBJ2-6, with D unresolved. Between the trimmed V and J ends, which lost 0 bases and 2 bases, there was a span of 11 bases. The CDR3 consists of 17 residues. The CDR3 sequence is CASSLAPWSTGANVLTF. The CDR3 DNA sequence: TGTGCCAGCAGTTTAGCGCCGTGGAGCACTGGGGCCAACGTCCTGACTTTC.

This clonotype was recorded many times. V gene TRBV6-1 combines with J gene TRBJ2-7; 10 bases align to TRBD2. The germline V gene has CDR1 MNHNS and CDR2 SASEGT. CDR3 length: 15 amino acids. After removal of 5 bases from V and 5 bases from J, the junction contained 9 bases not matched to a gene. Written as DNA, the CDR3 is TGTGCCAGCAGTTTCCAGCGGGAGGGCCCCCACGAGCAGTACTTC. It yields the protein CASSFQREGPHEQYF.

The chain is built from TRBV9 and TRBJ2-2, with a weak D call TRBD2 (7 bases). This CDR3 spans 16 amino acids. V dropped 3 bases and J dropped 4 bases, with 16 bases sitting between them. CDR1 is SGDLS, CDR2 YYNGEE, per germline. The DNA of the CDR3 is TGTGCCAGCAGCGCCGACGCGGGGGCGTCCACCGGGGAGCTGTTTTTT. Translation gives CASSADAGASTGELFF.

The chain employs TRBV6-2 or TRBV6-3 and TRBJ2-7; D not certain. The germline gives CDR1 MNHEY, CDR2 SVGEGT. This CDR3 comprises 13 residues. Between the trimmed V and J ends, which lost 2 bases and 4 bases, there was a span of 9 bases. Here the CDR3 reads CASSYAQYYEQYF. Written as DNA, the CDR3 is TGTGCCAGCAGTTACGCCCAGTATTACGAGCAGTACTTC.